This is a list of T cell receptor beta chains from one sample in a study of cytomegalovirus exposure and HLA in healthy donors. Profiled with immunoSEQ multiplex PCR; TCRdb holds only in-frame clones, not every one. The sample holds about 150,000 clones, 85% to 90% seen once. Sample: PBMCs. All receptors come from a young woman in good health and CMV-seropositive. The CDR3 runs from the conserved cysteine through the conserved F or W. D genes are given only for firm matches. The size field is filled for only some rows; it gives once, few, many or a size class.

CDR3 protein: CASSLGVNEQFF
CDR3 DNA: TGTGCCAGCAGCCTAGGCGTGAATGAGCAGTTCTTC
J gene: TRBJ2-1
clone size: once
D gene: NA
V gene: TRBV7-2

CDR3 protein: CSGGGLAGGLVNTQYF
CDR3 DNA: TGCAGCGGCGGGGGACTAGCGGGAGGGTTAGTGAATACGCAGTATTTT
J gene: TRBJ2-3
clone size: NA
D gene: TRBD2
V gene: TRBV29-1

CDR3 protein: CASSLTGQGGEQYF
CDR3 DNA: TGTGCCAGCAGTTTAACCGGACAGGGTGGCGAGCAGTACTTC
J gene: TRBJ2-7
clone size: NA
D gene: TRBD1
V gene: TRBV28

CDR3 protein: CASSLSGGPGQETQYF
CDR3 DNA: TGCGCCAGCAGCTTGTCCGGAGGGCCGGGCCAAGAGACCCAGTACTTC
J gene: TRBJ2-5
clone size: NA
D gene: NA
V gene: TRBV5-1

CDR3 protein: CASSTGLAGGPWNEQFF
CDR3 DNA: TGTGCCAGCAGCACGGGACTAGCGGGAGGGCCCTGGAATGAGCAGTTCTTC
J gene: TRBJ2-1
clone size: NA
D gene: TRBD2
V gene: TRBV7-8

CDR3 protein: CASSESYYEQYF
CDR3 DNA: TGTGCCAGCAGTGAAAGCTACTACGAGCAGTACTTC
J gene: TRBJ2-7
clone size: NA
D gene: NA
V gene: TRBV6-1

CDR3 protein: CASSPRADSGLAGRWGANVLTF
CDR3 DNA: TGTGCCAGCAGCCCTCGTGCCGATTCGGGACTAGCGGGGCGCTGGGGGGCCAACGTCCTGACTTTC
J gene: TRBJ2-6
clone size: NA
D gene: TRBD2
V gene: TRBV4-2

CDR3 protein: CASSYRPGTKGQPQHF
CDR3 DNA: TGTGCCAGCAGTTACCGACCGGGCACCAAGGGGCAGCCCCAGCATTTT
J gene: TRBJ1-5
clone size: NA
D gene: NA
V gene: TRBV6-6

CDR3 protein: CASSFGLAGGKANEQFF
CDR3 DNA: TGTGCCAGCAGCTTTGGACTAGCGGGAGGTAAGGCCAATGAGCAGTTCTTC
J gene: TRBJ2-1
clone size: NA
D gene: TRBD2
V gene: TRBV7-9

CDR3 protein: CASSLGVSSGPKRAEQFF
CDR3 DNA: TGCGCCAGCAGCTTGGGGGTCTCTAGCGGGCCAAAGAGGGCTGAGCAGTTCTTC
J gene: TRBJ2-1
clone size: NA
D gene: TRBD2
V gene: TRBV5-1

CDR3 protein: CASTGDGNEKLFF
CDR3 DNA: TGTGCCAGCACGGGTGATGGTAATGAAAAACTGTTTTTT
J gene: TRBJ1-4
clone size: NA
D gene: NA
V gene: TRBV28

CDR3 protein: CASSSRQEYNEQFF
CDR3 DNA: TGTGCCAGCAGTTCCCGACAGGAGTACAATGAGCAGTTCTTC
J gene: TRBJ2-1
clone size: NA
D gene: NA
V gene: TRBV6-5

CDR3 protein: CAWSYRRLAGGNEQFF
CDR3 DNA: TGTGCCTGGAGCTACAGGAGACTAGCGGGCGGTAATGAGCAGTTCTTC
J gene: TRBJ2-1
clone size: once
D gene: TRBD2
V gene: TRBV30

CDR3 protein: CAISEPGGAETQYF
CDR3 DNA: TGTGCCATCAGTGAGCCAGGGGGCGCAGAGACCCAGTACTTC
J gene: TRBJ2-5
clone size: NA
D gene: TRBD1
V gene: TRBV10-3

CDR3 protein: CASSSTGSNQPQHF
CDR3 DNA: TGTGCCAGCAGTTCGACAGGGAGCAATCAGCCCCAGCATTTT
J gene: TRBJ1-5
clone size: NA
D gene: TRBD1
V gene: TRBV28

CDR3 protein: CASSLTGLPGYEQYF
CDR3 DNA: TGTGCCAGCAGTTTAACGGGACTCCCTGGCTACGAGCAGTACTTC
J gene: TRBJ2-7
clone size: NA
D gene: NA
V gene: TRBV27

CDR3 protein: CASSPSRTGTETQYF
CDR3 DNA: TGTGCCAGCAGCCCCTCAAGGACAGGGACGGAGACCCAGTACTTC
J gene: TRBJ2-5
clone size: NA
D gene: TRBD1
V gene: TRBV7-9

CDR3 protein: CASSLGTAGNQPQHF
CDR3 DNA: TGTGCCAGCTCACTAGGGACAGCGGGCAATCAGCCCCAGCATTTT
J gene: TRBJ1-5
clone size: NA
D gene: TRBD1
V gene: TRBV18

CDR3 protein: CASSSGLAGLVDTQYF
CDR3 DNA: TGTGCCAGCAGCTCAGGACTAGCGGGACTGGTAGATACGCAGTATTTT
J gene: TRBJ2-3
clone size: NA
D gene: TRBD2
V gene: TRBV7-8

CDR3 protein: CASSLLNEQFF
CDR3 DNA: TGTGCCAGCAGCTTATTAAATGAGCAGTTCTTC
J gene: TRBJ2-1
clone size: NA
D gene: NA
V gene: TRBV13

CDR3 protein: CASSRTSGPSTDTQYF
CDR3 DNA: TGTGCCAGCAGCCGAACTAGTGGCCCAAGCACAGATACGCAGTATTTT
J gene: TRBJ2-3
clone size: NA
D gene: NA
V gene: TRBV5-6

CDR3 protein: CASSYAGTGGAREKLFF
CDR3 DNA: TGTGCCAGCAGTTATGCCGGGACAGGGGGCGCGAGGGAAAAACTGTTTTTT
J gene: TRBJ1-4
clone size: NA
D gene: TRBD1
V gene: TRBV6-9

CDR3 protein: CAIGHELAYTF
CDR3 DNA: TGTGCCATTGGACATGAGCTGGCCTACACCTTC
J gene: TRBJ1-2
clone size: few
D gene: NA
V gene: TRBV2

CDR3 protein: CASSSAGTVPGELFF
CDR3 DNA: TGTGCCAGCAGCTCCGCCGGGACTGTGCCCGGGGAGCTGTTTTTT
J gene: TRBJ2-2
clone size: NA
D gene: NA
V gene: TRBV28

CDR3 protein: CASSYGTSDLDEQYF
CDR3 DNA: TGTGCCAGCAGCTACGGGACTAGTGATTTGGACGAGCAGTACTTC
J gene: TRBJ2-7
clone size: NA
D gene: TRBD2
V gene: TRBV9

CDR3 protein: CASSTGLAYEQYF
CDR3 DNA: TGTGCCAGCAGCACCGGACTAGCCTACGAGCAGTACTTC
J gene: TRBJ2-7
clone size: NA
D gene: TRBD2
V gene: TRBV5-6

CDR3 protein: CASSVSGSSYNEQFF
CDR3 DNA: TGTGCCAGCAGTGTTAGCGGGAGCTCCTACAATGAGCAGTTCTTC
J gene: TRBJ2-1
clone size: NA
D gene: TRBD2
V gene: TRBV2

CDR3 protein: CASRFIRTGGLGTDTQYF
CDR3 DNA: TGCGCCAGCAGGTTCATAAGGACAGGGGGCTTAGGCACAGATACGCAGTATTTT
J gene: TRBJ2-3
clone size: NA
D gene: TRBD1
V gene: TRBV5-1

CDR3 protein: CASSVSTQYF
CDR3 DNA: TGTGCCAGCAGTGTCAGTACGCAGTATTTT
J gene: TRBJ2-3
clone size: NA
D gene: NA
V gene: TRBV2

CDR3 protein: CASSVTSGSAGELFF
CDR3 DNA: TGTGCCAGTAGTGTGACTAGCGGGAGTGCCGGGGAGCTGTTTTTT
J gene: TRBJ2-2
clone size: NA
D gene: TRBD2
V gene: TRBV19

CDR3 protein: CASSITGLAGGEQYF
CDR3 DNA: TGTGCCAGCAGTATTACCGGACTAGCGGGAGGCGAGCAGTACTTC
J gene: TRBJ2-7
clone size: NA
D gene: TRBD2
V gene: TRBV27

CDR3 protein: CASSYRTGDQEKLFF
CDR3 DNA: TGTGCCAGCAGTTACCGGACAGGGGATCAGGAAAAACTGTTTTTT
J gene: TRBJ1-4
clone size: NA
D gene: TRBD1
V gene: TRBV6-6

CDR3 protein: CASSQGLAGSDEQYF
CDR3 DNA: TGCGCCAGCAGTCAGGGACTAGCGGGATCTGACGAGCAGTACTTC
J gene: TRBJ2-7
clone size: once
D gene: TRBD2
V gene: TRBV5-1

CDR3 protein: CASSLRGMNTEAFF
CDR3 DNA: TGTGCCAGCAGCTTAAGGGGAATGAACACTGAAGCTTTCTTT
J gene: TRBJ1-1
clone size: NA
D gene: NA
V gene: TRBV13

CDR3 protein: CAWSVGVSQPQHF
CDR3 DNA: TGTGCCTGGAGTGTCGGGGTTTCTCAGCCCCAGCATTTT
J gene: TRBJ1-5
clone size: NA
D gene: NA
V gene: TRBV30

CDR3 protein: CASSEDSVQTQYF
CDR3 DNA: TGTGCCAGCAGTGAAGATAGTGTGCAGACCCAGTACTTC
J gene: TRBJ2-5
clone size: NA
D gene: NA
V gene: TRBV2

CDR3 protein: CASSMYSYNEQFF
CDR3 DNA: TGTGCCAGTAGTATGTACTCGTACAATGAGCAGTTCTTC
J gene: TRBJ2-1
clone size: NA
D gene: NA
V gene: TRBV19

CDR3 protein: CASSLGLDLKETQYF
CDR3 DNA: TGCGCCAGCAGCTTGGGACTGGATTTAAAGGAGACCCAGTACTTC
J gene: TRBJ2-5
clone size: once
D gene: NA
V gene: TRBV5-1

CDR3 protein: CAWSVPTGLYNEQFF
CDR3 DNA: TGTGCCTGGAGTGTACCGACAGGGCTATACAATGAGCAGTTCTTC
J gene: TRBJ2-1
clone size: once
D gene: TRBD1
V gene: TRBV30

CDR3 protein: CASSRGLAGETQYF
CDR3 DNA: TGTGCCAGCAGCCGAGGACTAGCGGGTGAGACCCAGTACTTC
J gene: TRBJ2-5
clone size: once
D gene: TRBD2
V gene: TRBV6-5

CDR3 protein: CASSSRDRFSYEQYF
CDR3 DNA: TGTGCCAGCAGTTCCCGGGACAGATTCTCCTACGAGCAGTACTTC
J gene: TRBJ2-7
clone size: NA
D gene: TRBD1
V gene: TRBV27

CDR3 protein: CASSTGTSGSDTQYF
CDR3 DNA: TGTGCCAGCAGTACCGGGACTAGCGGGAGTGATACGCAGTATTTT
J gene: TRBJ2-3
clone size: NA
D gene: TRBD2
V gene: TRBV6-4

CDR3 protein: CSAGNNEQYF
CDR3 DNA: TGCAGCGCTGGTAACAACGAGCAGTACTTC
J gene: TRBJ2-7
clone size: NA
D gene: NA
V gene: TRBV29-1

CDR3 protein: CASSSPGNYGYTF
CDR3 DNA: TGTGCCAGCAGTTCACCGGGTAACTATGGCTACACCTTC
J gene: TRBJ1-2
clone size: NA
D gene: NA
V gene: TRBV28

CDR3 protein: CASKKPGQEGEAFF
CDR3 DNA: TGTGCCAGCAAAAAACCTGGCCAAGAGGGTGAAGCTTTCTTT
J gene: TRBJ1-1
clone size: NA
D gene: NA
V gene: TRBV25-1

CDR3 protein: CAWRGGSGLAGTDTQYF
CDR3 DNA: TGTGCCTGGAGAGGCGGATCGGGACTAGCGGGAACAGATACGCAGTATTTT
J gene: TRBJ2-3
clone size: NA
D gene: TRBD2
V gene: TRBV30

CDR3 protein: CASSAPSGIEQFF
CDR3 DNA: TGTGCCAGCAGCGCCCCCAGCGGGATTGAGCAGTTCTTC
J gene: TRBJ2-1
clone size: NA
D gene: TRBD2
V gene: TRBV9

CDR3 protein: CSGLSYNEQFF
CDR3 DNA: TGCAGCGGCCTATCCTACAATGAGCAGTTCTTC
J gene: TRBJ2-1
clone size: NA
D gene: NA
V gene: TRBV29-1

CDR3 protein: CASSSSGRTNNEQFF
CDR3 DNA: TGTGCTAGCAGCTCTAGCGGGAGGACGAACAATGAGCAGTTCTTC
J gene: TRBJ2-1
clone size: NA
D gene: TRBD2
V gene: TRBV7-7

CDR3 protein: CASSETGQGYNEQFF
CDR3 DNA: TGTGCCAGCAGTGAGACGGGACAGGGCTACAATGAGCAGTTCTTC
J gene: TRBJ2-1
clone size: NA
D gene: TRBD1
V gene: TRBV25-1

CDR3 protein: CASRDGTGFSNEQFF
CDR3 DNA: TGTGCCAGCAGGGACGGGACAGGGTTCAGCAATGAGCAGTTCTTC
J gene: TRBJ2-1
clone size: NA
D gene: TRBD1
V gene: TRBV2

CDR3 protein: CSVGLAAYNEQFF
CDR3 DNA: TGCAGCGTTGGACTAGCGGCGTACAATGAGCAGTTCTTC
J gene: TRBJ2-1
clone size: NA
D gene: TRBD2
V gene: TRBV29-1